A selection of T cell receptor beta chains follows, all from one sample in a study of T cells in Graves' hyperthyroidism and ophthalmopathy. Each CDR3 protein is one row after TCRdb ran MiXCR on the multiplex PCR reads. The sample holds 600,000 or so distinct CDR3 sequences, 40% to 55% seen once. The sequenced sample was peripheral blood or thyroid tissue (not recorded which). The receptors originated from a woman in her late teens or twenties with Graves' hyperthyroidism. CDR3s include the opening cysteine and the closing phenylalanine or tryptophan. The order of the fields is CDR3 DNA, CDR3 protein, clone size, V gene, D gene, J gene. The D gene is left open where the match is weak. The size of a clone is reported for some rows only, either as once, few or many, or as a class for expanded clones.

CDR3 DNA: TGTGCCAGCAGCACGCCGCCGGGGACTGAAGCTTTCTTT; CDR3 protein: CASSTPPGTEAFF; clone size: many; V gene: TRBV7-9; D gene: -; J gene: TRBJ1-1
CDR3 DNA: TGTGCCAGCACCGAGGACGGAAACACTGAAGCTTTCTTT; CDR3 protein: CASTEDGNTEAFF; clone size: few; V gene: TRBV12-3/TRBV12-4; D gene: -; J gene: TRBJ1-1
CDR3 DNA: TGTGCCAGCAGGCCGACAGGGAGTGAAAAACTGTTTTTT; CDR3 protein: CASRPTGSEKLFF; clone size: -; V gene: TRBV11-2; D gene: TRBD1; J gene: TRBJ1-4
CDR3 DNA: TGCAGTGTGAGACAGGCCCACAATCAGCCCCAGCATTTT; CDR3 protein: CSVRQAHNQPQHF; clone size: -; V gene: TRBV20-1; D gene: -; J gene: TRBJ1-5
CDR3 DNA: TGTGCCAGCAGTGACGGTCCCTCTGGGGCCAACGTCCTGACTTTC; CDR3 protein: CASSDGPSGANVLTF; clone size: many; V gene: TRBV2; D gene: -; J gene: TRBJ2-6
CDR3 DNA: TGTGCCAGCAGCCGACTAGCGGGCCACTACGAGCAGTACTTC; CDR3 protein: CASSRLAGHYEQYF; clone size: few; V gene: TRBV14; D gene: TRBD2; J gene: TRBJ2-7
CDR3 DNA: TGCGCCAGCAGGACTTCGAGAGAGACCCAGTACTTC; CDR3 protein: CASRTSRETQYF; clone size: once; V gene: TRBV7-9; D gene: -; J gene: TRBJ2-5
CDR3 DNA: TGTGCCAGCAGTGGGACAGGGGGTTCCCAGCCCCAGCATTTT; CDR3 protein: CASSGTGGSQPQHF; clone size: -; V gene: TRBV2; D gene: TRBD1; J gene: TRBJ1-5
CDR3 DNA: TGCAGCGTTGACGGCCAGCGGGACAGGGGGCCCGAGACCCAGTACTTC; CDR3 protein: CSVDGQRDRGPETQYF; clone size: -; V gene: TRBV29-1; D gene: TRBD1; J gene: TRBJ2-5
CDR3 DNA: TGCAGCGTTGAAGATAGCCAGGGCTACGAGCAGTACTTC; CDR3 protein: CSVEDSQGYEQYF; clone size: many; V gene: TRBV29-1; D gene: -; J gene: TRBJ2-7
CDR3 DNA: TGTGCCACCAGCAGTTACGGCGGCAGGTACGAGCAGTACTTC; CDR3 protein: CATSSYGGRYEQYF; clone size: -; V gene: TRBV15; D gene: -; J gene: TRBJ2-7
CDR3 DNA: TGTGCCAGCAGTTCTAAGGCACTGAACTCACCCCTCCACTTT; CDR3 protein: CASSSKALNSPLHF; clone size: many; V gene: TRBV7-2; D gene: -; J gene: TRBJ1-6
CDR3 DNA: TGTGCCAGCAGAGAAGTGGGTTTGAACACTGAAGCTTTCTTT; CDR3 protein: CASREVGLNTEAFF; clone size: -; V gene: TRBV2; D gene: -; J gene: TRBJ1-1
CDR3 DNA: TGCAGCGAGGACAGGGCGAAATGTAATGGAGAGACCCAGTACTTC; CDR3 protein: CSEDRAKCNGETQYF; clone size: many; V gene: TRBV29-1; D gene: TRBD1; J gene: TRBJ2-5
CDR3 DNA: TGTGCCACCAGCAGAGATGGGGGGACGCTGAACTATGGCTACACCTTC; CDR3 protein: CATSRDGGTLNYGYTF; clone size: many; V gene: TRBV15; D gene: -; J gene: TRBJ1-2
CDR3 DNA: TGCAGTGTTCTAGATTCGGGCACAAATTATGGCTACACCTTC; CDR3 protein: CSVLDSGTNYGYTF; clone size: few; V gene: TRBV20-1; D gene: -; J gene: TRBJ1-2
CDR3 DNA: TGCGCCAGCAGCCAAGATAAGGGGTGGGAGACCCAGTACTTC; CDR3 protein: CASSQDKGWETQYF; clone size: few; V gene: TRBV4-3; D gene: -; J gene: TRBJ2-5
CDR3 DNA: TGTGCCAGCAGCCAAAATCGGGACGGGACCTACGAGCAGTACTTC; CDR3 protein: CASSQNRDGTYEQYF; clone size: -; V gene: TRBV14; D gene: -; J gene: TRBJ2-7
CDR3 DNA: TGCAGCGGGGAGGGGGGGCGAGGGACAGATACGCAGTATTTT; CDR3 protein: CSGEGGRGTDTQYF; clone size: -; V gene: TRBV29-1; D gene: -; J gene: TRBJ2-3
CDR3 DNA: TGTGCCAGCAGTTTGCAGGGGGCTGGTAACTATGGCTACACCTTC; CDR3 protein: CASSLQGAGNYGYTF; clone size: -; V gene: TRBV12-3/TRBV12-4; D gene: TRBD1; J gene: TRBJ1-2
CDR3 DNA: TGTGCCAGCAGTGACGATCGGGCGGAAGGCTACACCTTC; CDR3 protein: CASSDDRAEGYTF; clone size: many; V gene: TRBV6-4; D gene: -; J gene: TRBJ1-2
CDR3 DNA: TGTGCCATCAGTGGAGGGGTGGATAGCAATCAGCCCCAGCATTTT; CDR3 protein: CAISGGVDSNQPQHF; clone size: many; V gene: TRBV10-3; D gene: -; J gene: TRBJ1-5
CDR3 DNA: TGTGCCAGCAGCAGGGGGGACGCTAGCTACGAGCAGTACTTC; CDR3 protein: CASSRGDASYEQYF; clone size: -; V gene: TRBV7-6; D gene: -; J gene: TRBJ2-7
CDR3 DNA: TGTGCCAGCAGCCCCGTCCCAGGGGGCACCGGGGAGCTGTTTTTT; CDR3 protein: CASSPVPGGTGELFF; clone size: few; V gene: TRBV11-1; D gene: TRBD1; J gene: TRBJ2-2
CDR3 DNA: TGTGCCAGCAGCCTAACCCCCTGGCTCCAGACAGGGGGCCTCTACAATGAGCAGTTCTTC; CDR3 protein: CASSLTPWLQTGGLYNEQFF; clone size: -; V gene: TRBV11-2; D gene: TRBD1; J gene: TRBJ2-1
CDR3 DNA: TGCAGCTCACCATCGGGTCGGGAGACCCAGTACTTC; CDR3 protein: CSSPSGRETQYF; clone size: -; V gene: TRBV29-1; D gene: -; J gene: TRBJ2-5
CDR3 DNA: TGTGCCAGCAGCAACCCCGGGACGGTGAAAGAGACCCAGTACTTC; CDR3 protein: CASSNPGTVKETQYF; clone size: many; V gene: TRBV7-9; D gene: -; J gene: TRBJ2-5
CDR3 DNA: TGCAGTGCGCCATACAGGGCCCCGGAGCCCCAGCATTTT; CDR3 protein: CSAPYRAPEPQHF; clone size: -; V gene: TRBV29-1; D gene: -; J gene: TRBJ1-5
CDR3 DNA: TGTGCCATCAGTGACGAGGGGACCGACACTGAAGCTTTCTTT; CDR3 protein: CAISDEGTDTEAFF; clone size: -; V gene: TRBV10-3; D gene: -; J gene: TRBJ1-1
CDR3 DNA: TGCGCCAGCAGTGATCGGGTTGAGTATGGCTACACCTTC; CDR3 protein: CASSDRVEYGYTF; clone size: -; V gene: TRBV9; D gene: -; J gene: TRBJ1-2
CDR3 DNA: TGCGCCAGCGGACAAGACAGGGGGCGAAATCAGCCCCAGCATTTT; CDR3 protein: CASGQDRGRNQPQHF; clone size: -; V gene: TRBV4-3; D gene: TRBD1; J gene: TRBJ1-5
CDR3 DNA: TGTGCCAGCAGGACACAGGGGCCTGGGAGCAATGAGCCCCAGCATTTT; CDR3 protein: CASRTQGPGSNEPQHF; clone size: -; V gene: TRBV2; D gene: TRBD1; J gene: TRBJ1-5
CDR3 DNA: TGTGCCATCAGTCAGTTAGGCACGGACACCGGGGAGCTGTTTTTT; CDR3 protein: CAISQLGTDTGELFF; clone size: -; V gene: TRBV10-3; D gene: -; J gene: TRBJ2-2
CDR3 DNA: TGTGCCAGCAGTTTAGCCCAGGGAATCTCCTACGAGCAGTACTTC; CDR3 protein: CASSLAQGISYEQYF; clone size: few; V gene: TRBV2; D gene: -; J gene: TRBJ2-7
CDR3 DNA: TGTGCCAGCAGCTCTGCCCGGACAGGGGAAGATGGCTACACCTTC; CDR3 protein: CASSSARTGEDGYTF; clone size: -; V gene: TRBV7-2; D gene: TRBD1; J gene: TRBJ1-2
CDR3 DNA: TGCAGTGTCACGGAAAGGACAGGGTACTACGAGCAGTACTTC; CDR3 protein: CSVTERTGYYEQYF; clone size: -; V gene: TRBV20-1; D gene: TRBD1; J gene: TRBJ2-7
CDR3 DNA: TGTGCCACCCTGGACAGTAGCGAGCAGTACTTC; CDR3 protein: CATLDSSEQYF; clone size: many; V gene: TRBV2; D gene: -; J gene: TRBJ2-7
CDR3 DNA: TGTGCCACCAGTGGTAATCTAGCGGTGGGGGAGACCCAGTACTTC; CDR3 protein: CATSGNLAVGETQYF; clone size: -; V gene: TRBV24-1; D gene: TRBD2; J gene: TRBJ2-5
CDR3 DNA: TGTGCCAGCAGCCAAAACAGGGGGACAGAGACCCAGTACTTC; CDR3 protein: CASSQNRGTETQYF; clone size: -; V gene: TRBV7-9; D gene: TRBD1; J gene: TRBJ2-5
CDR3 DNA: TGCGCCAGCAGTGAAGCGGGCTCCTACGTGCAGTACTTC; CDR3 protein: CASSEAGSYVQYF; clone size: few; V gene: TRBV10-1; D gene: -; J gene: TRBJ2-7
CDR3 DNA: TGCGCCAGCAGCGGGACGAACACGGCGGCAACTAATGAAAAACTGTTTTTT; CDR3 protein: CASSGTNTAATNEKLFF; clone size: -; V gene: TRBV5-1; D gene: -; J gene: TRBJ1-4
CDR3 DNA: TGTGCCAGCATGAGTAGCTCTGGAAACACCATATATTTT; CDR3 protein: CASMSSSGNTIYF; clone size: few; V gene: TRBV12-3/TRBV12-4; D gene: -; J gene: TRBJ1-3
CDR3 DNA: TGTGCCACCAGCAGAGGGGCTTCGGCCAACGTCCTGACTTTC; CDR3 protein: CATSRGASANVLTF; clone size: -; V gene: TRBV15; D gene: -; J gene: TRBJ2-6
CDR3 DNA: TGTGCCATCGGACAGGGGGGATCCCCCCTCCACTTT; CDR3 protein: CAIGQGGSPLHF; clone size: -; V gene: TRBV10-3; D gene: TRBD1; J gene: TRBJ1-6
CDR3 DNA: TGTGCCAGCAGTTTGACAGGGAATCATGGCTACACCTTC; CDR3 protein: CASSLTGNHGYTF; clone size: -; V gene: TRBV25-1; D gene: TRBD1; J gene: TRBJ1-2
CDR3 DNA: TGTGCCATCAGTGTTGCGGGGGGGGCCTATGGCTACACCTTC; CDR3 protein: CAISVAGGAYGYTF; clone size: -; V gene: TRBV10-3; D gene: -; J gene: TRBJ1-2
CDR3 DNA: TGTGCCAGCAGCCCGACAATGAACACCGGGGAGCTGTTTTTT; CDR3 protein: CASSPTMNTGELFF; clone size: -; V gene: TRBV7-2; D gene: -; J gene: TRBJ2-2
CDR3 DNA: TGTGCCACCAGTGATCCCGGGACAGGGAAGGTCCACTTT; CDR3 protein: CATSDPGTGKVHF; clone size: many; V gene: TRBV24-1; D gene: TRBD1; J gene: TRBJ1-6
CDR3 DNA: TGTGCTAGCAGCGAAGACGGTGAAAAACTGTTTTTT; CDR3 protein: CASSEDGEKLFF; clone size: many; V gene: TRBV7-7; D gene: -; J gene: TRBJ1-4
CDR3 DNA: TGTGCCAGCAGCCATACAGGGGAGATCAAGCCCCAGCATTTT; CDR3 protein: CASSHTGEIKPQHF; clone size: many; V gene: TRBV7-2; D gene: TRBD1; J gene: TRBJ1-5
CDR3 DNA: TGTGCCATCAGTGCTTCCCCCAGGGCACAGCCCCAGCATTTT; CDR3 protein: CAISASPRAQPQHF; clone size: many; V gene: TRBV10-3; D gene: -; J gene: TRBJ1-5
CDR3 DNA: TGTGCCAGTAGTACCAGACAGGGGCGGAACTATGGCTACACCTTC; CDR3 protein: CASSTRQGRNYGYTF; clone size: many; V gene: TRBV19; D gene: TRBD1; J gene: TRBJ1-2
CDR3 DNA: TGTGCCAGCAGCTTGATTCCCGGGACAGGGGACAATCAGCCCCAGCATTTT; CDR3 protein: CASSLIPGTGDNQPQHF; clone size: -; V gene: TRBV16; D gene: TRBD1; J gene: TRBJ1-5
CDR3 DNA: TGTGCCAGCAGCACCGAGGGGGAGAGCAGTCACACCTTC; CDR3 protein: CASSTEGESSHTF; clone size: -; V gene: TRBV25-1; D gene: -; J gene: TRBJ1-2
CDR3 DNA: TGCAGTGCTGGATCTACGACAGGGTCTGGAAACACCATATATTTT; CDR3 protein: CSAGSTTGSGNTIYF; clone size: -; V gene: TRBV20-1; D gene: TRBD1; J gene: TRBJ1-3
CDR3 DNA: TGCAGTGCCAAGGGACAGGGGGCGAACACCGGGGAGCTGTTTTTT; CDR3 protein: CSAKGQGANTGELFF; clone size: few; V gene: TRBV20-1; D gene: TRBD1; J gene: TRBJ2-2
CDR3 DNA: TGCAGTGCGAGAAGCCTACACTACGAGCAGTACTTC; CDR3 protein: CSARSLHYEQYF; clone size: few; V gene: TRBV20-1; D gene: -; J gene: TRBJ2-7
CDR3 DNA: TGTGCCAGCAGTCCGAAGACAGGGATGGACACTGAAGCTTTCTTT; CDR3 protein: CASSPKTGMDTEAFF; clone size: once; V gene: TRBV2; D gene: TRBD1; J gene: TRBJ1-1
CDR3 DNA: TGTGCCAGCAGTAAGGGACAGTCGATTGAGGGCTACACCTTC; CDR3 protein: CASSKGQSIEGYTF; clone size: -; V gene: TRBV2; D gene: TRBD1; J gene: TRBJ1-2
CDR3 DNA: TGTGCCAGCAACCAGGGAATAGCTAACTATGGCTACACCTTC; CDR3 protein: CASNQGIANYGYTF; clone size: many; V gene: TRBV7-8; D gene: -; J gene: TRBJ1-2